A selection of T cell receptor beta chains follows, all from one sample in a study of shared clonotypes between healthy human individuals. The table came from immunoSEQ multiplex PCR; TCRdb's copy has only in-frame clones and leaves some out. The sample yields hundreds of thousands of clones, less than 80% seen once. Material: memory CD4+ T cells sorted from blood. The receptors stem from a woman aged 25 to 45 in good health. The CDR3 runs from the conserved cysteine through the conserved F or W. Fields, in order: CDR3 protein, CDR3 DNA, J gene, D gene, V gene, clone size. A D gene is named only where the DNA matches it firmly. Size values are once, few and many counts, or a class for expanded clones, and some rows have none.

cdr3_aa: CASTQTGELFF; cdr3_nt: TGTGCCAGCACCCAGACCGGGGAGCTGTTTTTT; j_call: TRBJ2-2; d_call: .; v_call: TRBV6-5; clone_size: .
cdr3_aa: CASSLADTSINEQFF; cdr3_nt: TGCGCCAGCAGCTTGGCTGATACTAGCATCAATGAGCAGTTCTTC; j_call: TRBJ2-1; d_call: .; v_call: TRBV5-1; clone_size: once
cdr3_aa: CASSGRYRDGYTF; cdr3_nt: TGTGCCAGCAGTGGGCGCTACAGGGATGGCTACACCTTC; j_call: TRBJ1-2; d_call: .; v_call: TRBV27; clone_size: .
cdr3_aa: CASRASGTHSYEQYF; cdr3_nt: TGTGCCAGCAGAGCCTCCGGGACGCACAGCTACGAGCAGTACTTC; j_call: TRBJ2-7; d_call: .; v_call: TRBV27; clone_size: .
cdr3_aa: CASSLQGANEQFF; cdr3_nt: TGTGCCAGCAGCTTACAGGGGGCAAATGAGCAGTTCTTC; j_call: TRBJ2-1; d_call: TRBD1; v_call: TRBV7-8; clone_size: .
cdr3_aa: CASSWGGNQPQHF; cdr3_nt: TGTGCCAGCAGCTGGGGCGGTAATCAGCCCCAGCATTTT; j_call: TRBJ1-5; d_call: .; v_call: TRBV5-6; clone_size: .
cdr3_aa: CASSLYRGFSNQPQHF; cdr3_nt: TGTGCCAGCAGCTTGTACAGAGGGTTTAGCAATCAGCCCCAGCATTTT; j_call: TRBJ1-5; d_call: .; v_call: TRBV5-8; clone_size: .
cdr3_aa: CASSLGGPRADTQYF; cdr3_nt: TGTGCCAGCAGCTTGGGCGGGCCACGGGCAGATACGCAGTATTTT; j_call: TRBJ2-3; d_call: .; v_call: TRBV11-2; clone_size: once
cdr3_aa: CASSQGGQETQYF; cdr3_nt: TGTGCCAGCAGCCAGGGGGGTCAAGAGACCCAGTACTTC; j_call: TRBJ2-5; d_call: .; v_call: TRBV28; clone_size: .
cdr3_aa: CASRDRQGANYGYTF; cdr3_nt: TGTGCCAGCAGGGATCGACAGGGCGCCAACTATGGCTACACCTTC; j_call: TRBJ1-2; d_call: TRBD1; v_call: TRBV28; clone_size: .
cdr3_aa: CASSLTPSGEQYF; cdr3_nt: TGTGCCAGCAGCTTAACCCCTAGCGGCGAGCAGTACTTC; j_call: TRBJ2-7; d_call: TRBD2; v_call: TRBV5-4; clone_size: .
cdr3_aa: CASSFPATYEQYF; cdr3_nt: TGTGCCAGCAGTTTTCCAGCCACCTACGAGCAGTACTTC; j_call: TRBJ2-7; d_call: .; v_call: TRBV28; clone_size: .
cdr3_aa: CASSPDRSTDTQYF; cdr3_nt: TGTGCCAGCAGCCCAGACAGGTCCACAGATACGCAGTATTTT; j_call: TRBJ2-3; d_call: .; v_call: TRBV5-6; clone_size: once
cdr3_aa: CASSKGVGSTNEKLFF; cdr3_nt: TGTGCCAGCAGCAAGGGGGTCGGATCAACTAATGAAAAACTGTTTTTT; j_call: TRBJ1-4; d_call: .; v_call: TRBV9; clone_size: many
cdr3_aa: CASSLAGMNTEAFF; cdr3_nt: TGTGCCAGCAGTTTAGCAGGGATGAACACTGAAGCTTTCTTT; j_call: TRBJ1-1; d_call: .; v_call: TRBV27; clone_size: .
cdr3_aa: CASSGEIGTYNEQFF; cdr3_nt: TGTGCCAGCAGTGGGGAGATCGGGACTTACAATGAGCAGTTCTTC; j_call: TRBJ2-1; d_call: .; v_call: TRBV2; clone_size: .
cdr3_aa: CASSQRGNTGAEAFF; cdr3_nt: TGTGCCAGCAGTCAACGGGGCAATACGGGAGCTGAAGCTTTCTTT; j_call: TRBJ1-1; d_call: .; v_call: TRBV6-6; clone_size: .
cdr3_aa: CASSAGQLSTDTQYF; cdr3_nt: TGCGCCAGCAGCGCGGGACAGTTAAGCACAGATACGCAGTATTTT; j_call: TRBJ2-3; d_call: .; v_call: TRBV5-1; clone_size: .
cdr3_aa: CSASLAHEQFF; cdr3_nt: TGCAGTGCTAGCCTAGCCCATGAGCAGTTCTTC; j_call: TRBJ2-1; d_call: .; v_call: TRBV20-1; clone_size: .
cdr3_aa: CASRLAGADTQYF; cdr3_nt: TGTGCCAGCAGACTAGCGGGCGCAGATACGCAGTATTTT; j_call: TRBJ2-3; d_call: TRBD2; v_call: TRBV5-6; clone_size: .
cdr3_aa: CASSYSVAPPNTEAFF; cdr3_nt: TGTGCCAGCAGTTACTCGGTCGCACCTCCGAACACTGAAGCTTTCTTT; j_call: TRBJ1-1; d_call: .; v_call: TRBV6-5; clone_size: .
cdr3_aa: CASSPGTSGRRYTQYF; cdr3_nt: TGTGCCAGCAGCCCCGGGACTAGCGGGAGACGATATACGCAGTATTTT; j_call: TRBJ2-3; d_call: TRBD2; v_call: TRBV27; clone_size: once
cdr3_aa: CASRGVSYEQYF; cdr3_nt: TGCGCCAGCAGGGGGGTCTCCTACGAGCAGTACTTC; j_call: TRBJ2-7; d_call: .; v_call: TRBV10-2; clone_size: .
cdr3_aa: CASSSLAGPTDTQYF; cdr3_nt: TGTGCCAGCAGTTCACTAGCGGGACCGACAGATACGCAGTATTTT; j_call: TRBJ2-3; d_call: TRBD2; v_call: TRBV27; clone_size: .
cdr3_aa: CASMRGGGSYEQYF; cdr3_nt: TGTGCCAGCATGCGGGGGGGAGGCTCCTACGAGCAGTACTTC; j_call: TRBJ2-7; d_call: TRBD2; v_call: TRBV2; clone_size: .